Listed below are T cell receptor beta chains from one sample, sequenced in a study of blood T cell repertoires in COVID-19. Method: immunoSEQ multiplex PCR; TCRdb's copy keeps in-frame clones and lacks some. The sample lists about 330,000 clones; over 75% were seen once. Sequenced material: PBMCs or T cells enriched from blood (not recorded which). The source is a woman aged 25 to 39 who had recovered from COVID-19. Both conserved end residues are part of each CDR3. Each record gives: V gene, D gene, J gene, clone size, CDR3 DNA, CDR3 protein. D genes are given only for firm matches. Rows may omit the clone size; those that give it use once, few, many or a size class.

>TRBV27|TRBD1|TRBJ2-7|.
TGTGCCAGCAGTTTAGACAGGGTATCCTACGAGCAGTACTTC
CASSLDRVSYEQYF
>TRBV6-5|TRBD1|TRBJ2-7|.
TGTGCCAGCAGTTACTCACAGGGGGCGCCGGGTGAGCAGTACTTC
CASSYSQGAPGEQYF
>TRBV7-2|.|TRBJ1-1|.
TGTGCCAGCAGCTTAGTCTGGCAGCGAGAAGCTTTCTTT
CASSLVWQREAFF
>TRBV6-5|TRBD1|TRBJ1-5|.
TGTGCCAGCAGCCAAGACAGGGCGGTACGGCCCCAGCATTTT
CASSQDRAVRPQHF
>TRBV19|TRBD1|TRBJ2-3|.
TGTGCCAGTAGTATCACAGGGGTAGGAGATACGCAGTATTTT
CASSITGVGDTQYF
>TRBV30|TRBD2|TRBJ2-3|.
TGTGCCTGGACCATAGCGGGGGGGCCAGATACGCAGTATTTT
CAWTIAGGPDTQYF
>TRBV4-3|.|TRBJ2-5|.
TGCGCCAGCAGCCAAGGCCCAGGGCTGGGACAAGAGACCCAGTACTTC
CASSQGPGLGQETQYF
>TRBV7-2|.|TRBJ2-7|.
TGTGCCAGCAGCTTGCCTAGGACAGAGCAGTACTTC
CASSLPRTEQYF
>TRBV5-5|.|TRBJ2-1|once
TGTGCCAGCAGCTTTACCGTAGGGGCCTACAATGAGCAGTTCTTC
CASSFTVGAYNEQFF
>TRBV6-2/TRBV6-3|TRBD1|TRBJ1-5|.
TGTGCCAGCAGTAAGACAGGGGACAACAATCAGCCCCAGCATTTT
CASSKTGDNNQPQHF
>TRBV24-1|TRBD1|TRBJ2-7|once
TGTGCCACCAGTGAGTACACGACAGGGGGGAAGTACGAGCAGTACTTC
CATSEYTTGGKYEQYF
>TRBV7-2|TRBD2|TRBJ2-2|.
TGTGCCAGCAGCTTAGGGCGGGGGTTCCCCGGGGAGCTGTTTTTT
CASSLGRGFPGELFF
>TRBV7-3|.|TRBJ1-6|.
TGTGCCAGCAGCTTACGCAGGGGAGGGGATTCACCCCTCCACTTT
CASSLRRGGDSPLHF
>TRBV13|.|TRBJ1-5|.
TGTGCCAGCAGCCGTGGACAGCTTAATCAGCCCCAGCATTTT
CASSRGQLNQPQHF
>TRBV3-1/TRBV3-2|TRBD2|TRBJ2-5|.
TGTGCCAGCAGCCAAGTAGCGGGGGCGAGCGGTGAGACCCAGTACTTC
CASSQVAGASGETQYF
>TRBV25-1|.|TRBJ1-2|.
TGTGCCAGCAGTGCCGGGGTATATGGCTACACCTTC
CASSAGVYGYTF
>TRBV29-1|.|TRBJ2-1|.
TGCAGCGTCGACACAGGGTTCCACAATGAGCAGTTCTTC
CSVDTGFHNEQFF
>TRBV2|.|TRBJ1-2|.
TGTGCCAGCAGTGCCGCAGGCACCTATGGCTACACCTTC
CASSAAGTYGYTF
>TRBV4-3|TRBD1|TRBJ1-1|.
TGCGCCAGCAGCTTACAGGGGACAAACACTGAAGCTTTCTTT
CASSLQGTNTEAFF
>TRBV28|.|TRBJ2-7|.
TGTGCCAGCAGTCGGCCAGGCTTCTCCTACGAGCAGTACTTC
CASSRPGFSYEQYF
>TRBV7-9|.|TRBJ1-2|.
TGTGCCAGCAGCTTAGACAGGGCCGCCTATGGCTACACCTTC
CASSLDRAAYGYTF
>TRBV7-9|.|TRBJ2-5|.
TGTGCCAGCCGGGACATCGAAGAGACCCAGTACTTC
CASRDIEETQYF
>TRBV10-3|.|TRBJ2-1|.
TGTGCCATCAGTGAGTCGTACGGGCGGGGCTCCTACAATGAGCAGTTCTTC
CAISESYGRGSYNEQFF
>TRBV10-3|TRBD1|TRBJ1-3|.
TGTGCCATCAGTGTAGGGACAGGGGGCACTGCTGGAAACACCATATATTTT
CAISVGTGGTAGNTIYF
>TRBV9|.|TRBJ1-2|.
TGTGCCAGCAGCGTAGCCGACAGCGTAGACCGTCACGATGGCTACACCTTC
CASSVADSVDRHDGYTF
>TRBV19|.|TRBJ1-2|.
TGTGCCAGTAGTTTCGGACTCCTTCCTTATGGCTACACCTTC
CASSFGLLPYGYTF
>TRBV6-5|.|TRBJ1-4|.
TGTGCCAGCAGTACAGGGTCAACTAATGAAAAACTGTTTTTT
CASSTGSTNEKLFF
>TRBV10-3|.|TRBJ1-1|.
TGTGCCATCAGTGGGTCCACCGGGACAAAGAACACTGAAGCTTTCTTT
CAISGSTGTKNTEAFF
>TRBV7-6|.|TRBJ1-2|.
TGTGCCAGCAGCTTATTTGTTGCAGGGGCCAACTATGGCTACACCTTC
CASSLFVAGANYGYTF
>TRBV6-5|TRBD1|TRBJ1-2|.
TGTGCCAGCATTTCCCTCGGACAGGGGGGAGGTGGCTACACCTTC
CASISLGQGGGGYTF
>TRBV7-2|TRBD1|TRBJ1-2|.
TGTGCCAGCAGCACCCGACAGGGTTGGGGGGACTATGGCTACACCTTC
CASSTRQGWGDYGYTF
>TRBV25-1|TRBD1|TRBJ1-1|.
TGTGCCAGCAGTTCTCACAGGGGCACTGAAGCTTTCTTT
CASSSHRGTEAFF
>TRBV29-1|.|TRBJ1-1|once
TGCAGCGTTGGAACGGCACTCGGGACTGAAGCTTTCTTT
CSVGTALGTEAFF
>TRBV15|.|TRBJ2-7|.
TGTGCCACCAGCAGGGACGCGGGCGAGCAGTACTTC
CATSRDAGEQYF
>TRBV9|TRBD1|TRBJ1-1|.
TGTGCCAGCAGCCCCTTCAGGGGGAGGAACACTGAAGCTTTCTTT
CASSPFRGRNTEAFF